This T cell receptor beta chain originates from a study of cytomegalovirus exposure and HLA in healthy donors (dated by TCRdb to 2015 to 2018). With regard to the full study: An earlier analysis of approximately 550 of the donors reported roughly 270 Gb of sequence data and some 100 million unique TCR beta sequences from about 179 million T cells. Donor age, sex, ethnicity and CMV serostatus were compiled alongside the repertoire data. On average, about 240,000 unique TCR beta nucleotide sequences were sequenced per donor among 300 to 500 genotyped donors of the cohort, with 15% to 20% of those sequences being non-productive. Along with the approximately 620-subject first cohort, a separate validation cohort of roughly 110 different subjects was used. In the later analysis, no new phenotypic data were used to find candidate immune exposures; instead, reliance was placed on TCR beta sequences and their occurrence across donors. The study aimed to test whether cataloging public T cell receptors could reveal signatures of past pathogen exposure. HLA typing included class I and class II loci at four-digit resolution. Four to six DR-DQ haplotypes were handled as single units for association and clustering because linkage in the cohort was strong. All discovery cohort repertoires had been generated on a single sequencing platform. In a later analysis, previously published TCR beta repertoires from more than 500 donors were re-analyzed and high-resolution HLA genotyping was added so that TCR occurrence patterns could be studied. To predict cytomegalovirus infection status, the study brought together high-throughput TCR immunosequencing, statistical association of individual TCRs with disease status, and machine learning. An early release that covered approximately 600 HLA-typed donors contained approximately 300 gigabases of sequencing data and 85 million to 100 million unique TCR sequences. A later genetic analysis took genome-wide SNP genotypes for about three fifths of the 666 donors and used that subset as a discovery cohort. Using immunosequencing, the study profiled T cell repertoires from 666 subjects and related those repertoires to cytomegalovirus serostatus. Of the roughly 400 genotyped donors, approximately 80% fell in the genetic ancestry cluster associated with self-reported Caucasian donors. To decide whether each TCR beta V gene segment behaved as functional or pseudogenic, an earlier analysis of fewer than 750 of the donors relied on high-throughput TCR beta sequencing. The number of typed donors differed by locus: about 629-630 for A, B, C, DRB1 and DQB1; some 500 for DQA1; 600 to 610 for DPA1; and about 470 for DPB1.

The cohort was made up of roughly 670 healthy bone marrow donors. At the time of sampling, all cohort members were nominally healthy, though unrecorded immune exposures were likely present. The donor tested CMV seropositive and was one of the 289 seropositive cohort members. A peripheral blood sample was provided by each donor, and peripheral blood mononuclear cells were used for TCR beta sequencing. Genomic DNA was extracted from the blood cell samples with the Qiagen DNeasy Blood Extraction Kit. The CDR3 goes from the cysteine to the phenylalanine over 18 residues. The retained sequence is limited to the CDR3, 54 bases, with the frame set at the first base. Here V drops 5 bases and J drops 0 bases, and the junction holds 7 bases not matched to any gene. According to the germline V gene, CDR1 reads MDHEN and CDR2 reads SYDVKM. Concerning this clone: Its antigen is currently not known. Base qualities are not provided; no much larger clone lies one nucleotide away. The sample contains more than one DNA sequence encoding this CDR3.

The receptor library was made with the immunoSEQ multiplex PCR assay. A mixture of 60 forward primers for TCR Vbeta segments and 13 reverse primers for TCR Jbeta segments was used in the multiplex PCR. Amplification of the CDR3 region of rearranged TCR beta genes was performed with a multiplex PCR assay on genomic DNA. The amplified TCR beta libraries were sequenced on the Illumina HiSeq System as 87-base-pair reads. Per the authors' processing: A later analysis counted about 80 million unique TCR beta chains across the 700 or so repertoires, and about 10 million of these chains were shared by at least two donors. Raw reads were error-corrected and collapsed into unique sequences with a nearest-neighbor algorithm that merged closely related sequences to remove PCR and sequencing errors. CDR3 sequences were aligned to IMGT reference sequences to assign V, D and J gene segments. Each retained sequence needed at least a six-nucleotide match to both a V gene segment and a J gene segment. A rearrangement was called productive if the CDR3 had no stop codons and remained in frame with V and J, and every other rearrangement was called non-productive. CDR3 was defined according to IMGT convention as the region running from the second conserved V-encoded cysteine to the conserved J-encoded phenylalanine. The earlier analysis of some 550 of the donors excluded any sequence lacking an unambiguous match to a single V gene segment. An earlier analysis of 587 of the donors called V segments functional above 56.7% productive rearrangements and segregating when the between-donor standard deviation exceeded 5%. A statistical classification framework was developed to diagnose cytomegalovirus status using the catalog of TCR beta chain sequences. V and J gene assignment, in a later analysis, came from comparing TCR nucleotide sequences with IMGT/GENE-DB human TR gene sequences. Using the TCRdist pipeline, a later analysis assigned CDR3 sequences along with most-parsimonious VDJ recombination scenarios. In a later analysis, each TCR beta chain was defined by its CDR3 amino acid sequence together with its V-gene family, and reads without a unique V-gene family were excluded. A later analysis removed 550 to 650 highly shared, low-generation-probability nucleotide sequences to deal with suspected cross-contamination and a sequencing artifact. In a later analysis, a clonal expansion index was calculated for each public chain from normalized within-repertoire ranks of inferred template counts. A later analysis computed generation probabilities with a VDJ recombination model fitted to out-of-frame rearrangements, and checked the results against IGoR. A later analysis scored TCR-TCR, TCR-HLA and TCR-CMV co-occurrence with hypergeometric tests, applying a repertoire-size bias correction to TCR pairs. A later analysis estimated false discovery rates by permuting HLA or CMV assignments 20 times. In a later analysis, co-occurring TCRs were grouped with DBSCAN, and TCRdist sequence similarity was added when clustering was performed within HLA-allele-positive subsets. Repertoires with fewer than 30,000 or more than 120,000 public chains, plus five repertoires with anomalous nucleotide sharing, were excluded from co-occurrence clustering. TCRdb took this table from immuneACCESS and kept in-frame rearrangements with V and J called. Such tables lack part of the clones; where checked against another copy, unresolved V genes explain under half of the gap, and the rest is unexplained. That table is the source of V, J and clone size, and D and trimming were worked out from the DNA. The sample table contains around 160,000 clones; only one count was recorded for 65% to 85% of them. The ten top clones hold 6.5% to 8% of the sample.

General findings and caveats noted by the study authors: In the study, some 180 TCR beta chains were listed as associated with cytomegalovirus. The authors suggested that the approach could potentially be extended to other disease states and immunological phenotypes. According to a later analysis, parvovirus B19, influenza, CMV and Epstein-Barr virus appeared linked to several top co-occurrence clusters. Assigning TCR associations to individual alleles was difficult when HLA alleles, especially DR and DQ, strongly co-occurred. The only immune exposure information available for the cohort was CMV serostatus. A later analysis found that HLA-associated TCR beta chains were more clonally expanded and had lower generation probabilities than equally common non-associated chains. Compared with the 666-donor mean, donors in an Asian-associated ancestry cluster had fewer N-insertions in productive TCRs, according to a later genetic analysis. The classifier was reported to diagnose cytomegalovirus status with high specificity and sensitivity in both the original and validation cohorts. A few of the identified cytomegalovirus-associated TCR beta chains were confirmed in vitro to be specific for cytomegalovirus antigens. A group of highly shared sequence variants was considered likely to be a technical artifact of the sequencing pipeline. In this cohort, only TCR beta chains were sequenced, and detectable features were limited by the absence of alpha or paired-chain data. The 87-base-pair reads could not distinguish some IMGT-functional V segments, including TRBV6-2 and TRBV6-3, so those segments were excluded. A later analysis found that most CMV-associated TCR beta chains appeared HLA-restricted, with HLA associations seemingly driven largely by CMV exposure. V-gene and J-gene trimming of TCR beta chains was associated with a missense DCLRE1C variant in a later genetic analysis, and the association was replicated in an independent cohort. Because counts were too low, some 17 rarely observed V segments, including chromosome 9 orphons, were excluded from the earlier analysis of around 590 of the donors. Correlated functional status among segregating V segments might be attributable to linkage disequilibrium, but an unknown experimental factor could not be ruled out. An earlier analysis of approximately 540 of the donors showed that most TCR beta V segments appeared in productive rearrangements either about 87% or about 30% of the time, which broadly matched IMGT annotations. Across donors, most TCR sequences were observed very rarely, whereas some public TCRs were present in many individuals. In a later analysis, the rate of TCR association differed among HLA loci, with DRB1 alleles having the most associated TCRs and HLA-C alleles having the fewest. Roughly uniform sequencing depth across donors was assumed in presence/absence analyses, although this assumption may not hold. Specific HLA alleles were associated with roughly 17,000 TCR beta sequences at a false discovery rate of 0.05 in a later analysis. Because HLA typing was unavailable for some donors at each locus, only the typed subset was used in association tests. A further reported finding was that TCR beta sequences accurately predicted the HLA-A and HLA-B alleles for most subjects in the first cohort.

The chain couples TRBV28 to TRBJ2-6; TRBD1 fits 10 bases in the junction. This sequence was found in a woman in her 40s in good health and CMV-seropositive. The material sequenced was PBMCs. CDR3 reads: CASSPGQGELSGANVLTF. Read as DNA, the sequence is TGTGCCAGCAGTCCTGGACAGGGGGAACTCTCTGGGGCCAACGTCCTGACTTTC.